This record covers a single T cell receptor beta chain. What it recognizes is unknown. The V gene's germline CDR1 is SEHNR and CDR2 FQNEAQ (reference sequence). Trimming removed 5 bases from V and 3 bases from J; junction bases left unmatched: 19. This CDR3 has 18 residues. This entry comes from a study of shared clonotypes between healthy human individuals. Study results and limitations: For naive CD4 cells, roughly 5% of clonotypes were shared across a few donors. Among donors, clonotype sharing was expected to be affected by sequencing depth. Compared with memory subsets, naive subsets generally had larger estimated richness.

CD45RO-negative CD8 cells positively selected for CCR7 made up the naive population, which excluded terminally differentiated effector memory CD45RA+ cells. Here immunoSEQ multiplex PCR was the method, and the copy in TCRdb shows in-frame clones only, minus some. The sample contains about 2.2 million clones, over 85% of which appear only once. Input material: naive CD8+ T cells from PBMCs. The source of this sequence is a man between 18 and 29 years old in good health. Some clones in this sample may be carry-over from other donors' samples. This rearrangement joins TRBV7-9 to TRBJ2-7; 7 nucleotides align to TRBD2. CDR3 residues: CASSPPTLSGRRLYEQYF. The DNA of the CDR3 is TGTGCCAGCAGCCCCCCCACCCTTAGCGGGCGACGACTCTACGAGCAGTACTTC. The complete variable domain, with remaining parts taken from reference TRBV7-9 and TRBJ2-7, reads DTGVSQNPRHKITKRGQNVTFRCDPISEHNRLYWYRQTLGQGPEFLTYFQNEAQLEKSRLLSDRFSAERPKGSFSTLEIQRTEQGDSAMYLCASSPPTLSGRRLYEQYFGPGTRLTVT.